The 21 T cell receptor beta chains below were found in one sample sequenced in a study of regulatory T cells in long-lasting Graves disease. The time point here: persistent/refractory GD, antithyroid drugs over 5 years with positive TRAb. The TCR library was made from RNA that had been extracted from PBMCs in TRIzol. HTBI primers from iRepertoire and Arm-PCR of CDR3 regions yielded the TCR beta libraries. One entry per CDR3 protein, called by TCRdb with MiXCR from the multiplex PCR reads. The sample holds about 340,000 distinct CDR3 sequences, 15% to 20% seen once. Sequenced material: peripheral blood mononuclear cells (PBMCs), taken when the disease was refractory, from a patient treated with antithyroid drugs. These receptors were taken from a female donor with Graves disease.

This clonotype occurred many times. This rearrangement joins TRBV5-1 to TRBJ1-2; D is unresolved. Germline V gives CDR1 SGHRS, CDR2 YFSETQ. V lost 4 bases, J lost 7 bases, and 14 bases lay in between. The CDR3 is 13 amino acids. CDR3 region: CASSTGGLPGYTF. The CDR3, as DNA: TGCGCCAGCAGCACCGGAGGCCTGCCTGGCTACACCTTC.

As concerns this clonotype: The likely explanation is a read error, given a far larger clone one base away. The CDR3 protein is CASTPTLTGAFF. The CDR3 DNA follows: TGTGCCAGCACCCCAACTCTCACTGGAGCTTTCTTT. V and J are TRBV2 and TRBJ1-6; D not certain. Near its end, the DNA agrees better with TRBJ1-1, so the J call may be wrong. This CDR3 region has 12 residues. Per germline, CDR1 SNHLY and CDR2 FYNNEI.

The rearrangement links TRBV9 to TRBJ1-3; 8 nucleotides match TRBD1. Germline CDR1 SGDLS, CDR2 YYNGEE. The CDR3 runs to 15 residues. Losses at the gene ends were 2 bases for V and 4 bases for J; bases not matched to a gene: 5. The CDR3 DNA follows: TGTGCCAGCAGCGTCGGAAACAGGGGGGGAAACACCATATATTTT. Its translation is CASSVGNRGGNTIYF. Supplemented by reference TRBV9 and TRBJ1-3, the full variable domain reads DSGVTQTPKHLITATGQRVTLRCSPRSGDLSVYWYQQSLDQGLQFLIQYYNGEERAKGNILERFSAQQFPDLHSELNLSSLELGDSALYFCASSVGNRGGNTIYFGEGSWLTVV.

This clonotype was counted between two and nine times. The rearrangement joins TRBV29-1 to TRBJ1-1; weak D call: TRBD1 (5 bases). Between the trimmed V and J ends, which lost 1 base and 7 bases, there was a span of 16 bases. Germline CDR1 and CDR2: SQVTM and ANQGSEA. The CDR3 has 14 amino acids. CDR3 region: CSVEVQKGYIEAFF. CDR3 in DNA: TGCAGCGTTGAAGTACAGAAGGGGTATATTGAAGCTTTCTTT. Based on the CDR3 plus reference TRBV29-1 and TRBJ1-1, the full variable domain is SAVISQKPSRDICQRGTSLTIQCQVDSQVTMMFWYRQQPGQSLTLIATANQGSEATYESGFVIDKFPISRPNLTFSTLTVSNMSPEDSSIYLCSVEVQKGYIEAFFGQGTRLTVV.

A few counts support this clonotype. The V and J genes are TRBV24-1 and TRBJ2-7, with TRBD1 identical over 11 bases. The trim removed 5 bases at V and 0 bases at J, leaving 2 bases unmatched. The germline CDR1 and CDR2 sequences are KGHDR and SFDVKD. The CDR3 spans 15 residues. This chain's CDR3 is CATSVGTGGSYEQYF. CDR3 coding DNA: TGTGCCACCAGTGTCGGGACAGGGGGCTCCTACGAGCAGTACTTC.

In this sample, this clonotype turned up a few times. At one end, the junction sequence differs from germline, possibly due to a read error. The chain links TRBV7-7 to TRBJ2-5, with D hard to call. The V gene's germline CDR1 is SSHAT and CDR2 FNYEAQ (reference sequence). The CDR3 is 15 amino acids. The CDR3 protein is CASSLEPGLSETQYF. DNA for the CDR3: TGTGCTAGCAGCTTAGAACCTGGGCTGTCTGAGACCCAGTACTTC. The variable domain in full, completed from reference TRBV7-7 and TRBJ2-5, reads GAGVSQSPRYKVTKRGQDVTLRCDPISSHATLYWYQQALGQGPEFLTYFNYEAQPDKSGLPSDRFSAERPEGSISTLTIQRTEQRDSAMYRCASSLEPGLSETQYFGPGTRLLVL.

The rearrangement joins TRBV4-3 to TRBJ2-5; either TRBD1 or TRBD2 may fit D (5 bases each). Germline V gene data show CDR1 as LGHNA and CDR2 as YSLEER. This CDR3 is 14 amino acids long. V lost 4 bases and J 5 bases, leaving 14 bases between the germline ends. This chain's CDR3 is CASSRGVFSETQYF. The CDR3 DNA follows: TGCGCCAGCAGCCGAGGGGTGTTTAGCGAGACCCAGTACTTC.

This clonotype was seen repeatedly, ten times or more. CDR3 nucleotides: TGTGCCAGCACCCCTCCCACCAGGACAGGGCGTTACGAGCAGTACTTC. The encoded protein is CASTPPTRTGRYEQYF. The genes are TRBV28 and TRBJ2-7, with 8 bases lining up with TRBD1. CDR3 size: 16 residues. Trimming took 7 bases from V and 4 from J; bases not matched to a gene: 15. Germline values: CDR1 MDHEN, CDR2 SYDVKM.

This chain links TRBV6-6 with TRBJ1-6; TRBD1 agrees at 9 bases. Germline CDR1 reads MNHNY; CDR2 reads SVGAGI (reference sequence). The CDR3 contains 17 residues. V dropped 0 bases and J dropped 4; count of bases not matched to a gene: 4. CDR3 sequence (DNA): TGTGCCAGCAGTTACTCGGACAGGGGACCGTATAATTCACCCCTCCACTTT. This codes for CASSYSDRGPYNSPLHF.

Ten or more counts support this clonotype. The CDR3 reads CASSRTGGNEKLFF. CDR3 coding DNA: TGTGCCAGCAGCCGGACAGGCGGAAATGAAAAACTGTTTTTT. V is TRBV27 and J is TRBJ1-4; TRBD1 aligns across 7 bases. V was pared by 6 bases and J by 5 bases, with 6 bases of the junction left unmatched. This CDR3 has 14 residues. Germline values: CDR1 MNHEY, CDR2 SMNVEV (reference sequence).

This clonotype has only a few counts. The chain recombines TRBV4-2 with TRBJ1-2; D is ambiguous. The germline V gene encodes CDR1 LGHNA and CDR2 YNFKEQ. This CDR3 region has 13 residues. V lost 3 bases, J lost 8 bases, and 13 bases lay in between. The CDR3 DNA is TGTGCCAGCAGCCACGTAGTCGGCGGGGGCTACACCTTC. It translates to CASSHVVGGGYTF.

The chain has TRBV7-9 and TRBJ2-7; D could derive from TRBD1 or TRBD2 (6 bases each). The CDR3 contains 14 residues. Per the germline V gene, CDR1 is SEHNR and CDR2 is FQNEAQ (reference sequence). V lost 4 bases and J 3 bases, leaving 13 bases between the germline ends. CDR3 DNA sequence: TGTGCCAGCAGCTGGAAGGGGGGAGTCTACGAGCAGTACTTC. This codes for CASSWKGGVYEQYF.

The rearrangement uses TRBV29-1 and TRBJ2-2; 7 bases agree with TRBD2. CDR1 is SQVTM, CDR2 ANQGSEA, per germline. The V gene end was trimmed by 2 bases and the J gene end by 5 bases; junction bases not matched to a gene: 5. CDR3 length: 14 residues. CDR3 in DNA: TGCAGCGTTGAACGCGGGGGTGGTACCGGGGAGCTGTTTTTT. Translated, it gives CSVERGGGTGELFF.

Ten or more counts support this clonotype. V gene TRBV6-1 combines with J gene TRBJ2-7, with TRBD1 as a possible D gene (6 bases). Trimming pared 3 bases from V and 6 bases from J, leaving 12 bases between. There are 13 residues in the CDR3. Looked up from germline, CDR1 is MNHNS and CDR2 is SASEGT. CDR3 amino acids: CASSDRTGPEQYF. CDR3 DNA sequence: TGTGCCAGCAGTGACCGCACAGGGCCCGAGCAGTACTTC.

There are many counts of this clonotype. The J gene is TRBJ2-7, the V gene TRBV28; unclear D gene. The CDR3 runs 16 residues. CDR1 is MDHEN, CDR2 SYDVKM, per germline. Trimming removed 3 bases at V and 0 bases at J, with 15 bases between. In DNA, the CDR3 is TGTGCCAGCAGTTTTACCTTATTGACAACCTCCTACGAGCAGTACTTC. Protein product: CASSFTLLTTSYEQYF.

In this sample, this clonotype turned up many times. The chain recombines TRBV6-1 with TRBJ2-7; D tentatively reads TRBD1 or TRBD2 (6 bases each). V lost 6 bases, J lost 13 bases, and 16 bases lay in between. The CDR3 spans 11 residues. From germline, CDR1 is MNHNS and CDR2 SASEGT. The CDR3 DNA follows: TGTGCCAGCAGCCCGGACAGCGGGTTTTACTTC. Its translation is CASSPDSGFYF.

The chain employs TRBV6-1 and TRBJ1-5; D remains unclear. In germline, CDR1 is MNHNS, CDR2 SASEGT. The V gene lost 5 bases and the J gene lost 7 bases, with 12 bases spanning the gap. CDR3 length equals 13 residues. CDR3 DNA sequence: TGTGCCAGCAGTTACGGTACCTGGCAGCCCCAGCATTTT. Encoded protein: CASSYGTWQPQHF.

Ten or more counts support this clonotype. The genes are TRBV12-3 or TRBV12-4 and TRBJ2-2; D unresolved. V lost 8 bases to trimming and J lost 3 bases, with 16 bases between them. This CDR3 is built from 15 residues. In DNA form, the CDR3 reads TGTGCCAGCGCCCCCGAGGCGGAGCACACCGGGGAGCTGTTTTTT. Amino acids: CASAPEAEHTGELFF.

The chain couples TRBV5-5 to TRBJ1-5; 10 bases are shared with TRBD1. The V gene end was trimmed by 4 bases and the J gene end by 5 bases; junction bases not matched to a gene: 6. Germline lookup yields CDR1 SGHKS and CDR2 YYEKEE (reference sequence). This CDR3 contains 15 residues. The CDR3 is CASSPWGTGDQPQHF. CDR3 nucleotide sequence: TGTGCCAGCAGCCCTTGGGGGACAGGGGATCAGCCCCAGCATTTT. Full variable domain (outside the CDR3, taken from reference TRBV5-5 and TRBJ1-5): DAGVTQSPTHLIKTRGQQVTLRCSPISGHKSVSWYQQVLGQGPQFIFQYYEKEERGRGNFPDRFSARQFPNYSSELNVNALLLGDSALYLCASSPWGTGDQPQHFGDGTRLSIL.

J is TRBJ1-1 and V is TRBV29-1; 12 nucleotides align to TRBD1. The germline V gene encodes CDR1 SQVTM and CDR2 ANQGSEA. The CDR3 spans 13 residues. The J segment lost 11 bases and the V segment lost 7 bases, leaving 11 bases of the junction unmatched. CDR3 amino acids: CSAGTGGRGGAFF. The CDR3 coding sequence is TGCAGCGCAGGGACAGGGGGCAGGGGTGGGGCTTTCTTT. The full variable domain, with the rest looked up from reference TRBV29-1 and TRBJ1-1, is SAVISQKPSRDICQRGTSLTIQCQVDSQVTMMFWYRQQPGQSLTLIATANQGSEATYESGFVIDKFPISRPNLTFSTLTVSNMSPEDSSIYLCSAGTGGRGGAFFGQGTRLTVV.

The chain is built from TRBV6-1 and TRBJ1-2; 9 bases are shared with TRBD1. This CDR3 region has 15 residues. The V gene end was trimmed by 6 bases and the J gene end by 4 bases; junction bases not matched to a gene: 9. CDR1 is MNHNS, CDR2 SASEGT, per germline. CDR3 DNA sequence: TGTGCCAGCAGGCAGCATACAGGGGGCACCTATGGCTACACCTTC. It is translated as CASRQHTGGTYGYTF.